Each of the 8 T cell receptor beta chains below was sequenced from the same sample in a study of OX40 agonist ivuxolimab in advanced cancers. Using immunoSEQ multiplex PCR, the repertoire was profiled, and TCRdb retains in-frame clones only, with some absent. The repertoire includes around 57,000 clones, 80% to 90% of them detected once, and roughly 2.4% sits in the top ten. This material consisted of CD4+ or CD8+ T cells sorted from blood, taken in a trial of the OX40 agonist ivuxolimab. The receptors were sampled from an adult with an advanced solid tumor such as melanoma, head and neck, liver or kidney cancer.

The genes are TRBV6-5 and TRBJ1-4, with a tentative D call TRBD1 (5 bases). This CDR3 spans 14 amino acids. The germline gives CDR1 MNHEY, CDR2 SVGAGI. Trimming pared 6 bases from V and 6 bases from J, leaving 14 bases between. CDR3 nucleotide sequence: TGTGCCAGCAGACGGCGGGGGATCGATGAAAAACTGTTTTTT. Its protein is CASRRRGIDEKLFF.

This chain joins TRBV5-1 and TRBJ2-7; TRBD2 matches at 8 bases. V dropped 4 bases and J dropped 4; count of bases not matched to a gene: 7. The CDR3 consists of 14 residues. Germline V gene data show CDR1 as SGHRS and CDR2 as YFSETQ. The CDR3 loop reads CASSAGGGIYEQYF. The CDR3 nucleotides are TGCGCCAGCAGCGCGGGCGGGGGGATTTACGAGCAGTACTTC.

The genes are TRBV7-2 and TRBJ1-3; D ambiguous. V was cut by 3 bases and J by 2 bases, with 11 bases left in between. Per the germline V gene, CDR1 is SGHTA and CDR2 is FQGNSA. This CDR3 has 15 amino acids. CDR3: CASSFGRAAGNTIYF. In DNA form, the CDR3 reads TGTGCCAGCAGCTTCGGGCGAGCAGCTGGAAACACCATATATTTT.

The chain has TRBV9 and TRBJ2-7; D call uncertain. V lost 0 bases and J lost 0, with 7 bases in between. The CDR3 sequence is 14 residues long. Germline CDR1 SGDLS, CDR2 YYNGEE. In DNA, the CDR3 is TGTGCCAGCAGCGTAGTCCCTGACTCCTACGAGCAGTACTTC. Protein product: CASSVVPDSYEQYF.

V gene TRBV15 combines with J gene TRBJ1-1; TRBD1 is a possible D gene (6 bases). CDR3 length: 13 residues. The germline gives CDR1 LNHNV, CDR2 YYDKDF (reference sequence). V gave up 4 bases and J gave up 7 bases, with 13 bases separating them. This chain's CDR3 is CATSIPDRSEAFF. CDR3 DNA sequence: TGTGCCACCAGCATACCAGACAGGAGTGAAGCTTTCTTT.

This rearrangement joins TRBV9 to TRBJ2-5; tentatively, D is TRBD1 or TRBD2 (5 bases each). Trimming stripped 4 bases from V and 3 bases from J, with 16 bases between. From germline, CDR1 is SGDLS and CDR2 YYNGEE. This CDR3 has 15 amino acids. The CDR3 spells CASSLSGHGEETQYF. The CDR3 bases are TGTGCCAGCAGCCTCTCGGGGCACGGTGAAGAGACCCAGTACTTC.

The chain employs TRBV18 and TRBJ2-6; maybe TRBD2 (5 bases). This CDR3 contains 15 residues. V was trimmed by 3 bases and J by 3 bases, leaving 9 bases between them. CDR1 is KGHSH, CDR2 LQKENI, per germline. The DNA of the CDR3 is TGTGCCAGCTCACCCGCGGGCGATGGGGCCAACGTCCTGACTTTC. Residues: CASSPAGDGANVLTF.

The chain has TRBV6-5 and TRBJ1-5; no clear D gene. The CDR3 totals 13 residues. From germline, CDR1 is MNHEY and CDR2 SVGAGI. V was shortened by 8 bases and J by 5 bases, with 13 bases between the two germline ends. The CDR3 nucleotides are TGTGCCAGCCTGGCCACCGGTTATCAGCCCCAGCATTTT. Amino acids: CASLATGYQPQHF.